Sequencing of this T cell receptor beta chain was carried out in a study of PD-L1 blockade in urothelial cancer (TCRdb year 2017). As for the study more broadly: All patients started therapy around 2014 and received atezolizumab 1,200 mg intravenously every 3 weeks. About 85% of the 29 patients were males with bladder-origin urothelial cancer, and 18 of 29 reported a prior smoking history. Patients had an ECOG performance status of 0 or 1 and had received between 0 and 3 prior chemotherapy regimens. Blood samples were analyzed 3 weeks after the start of treatment (second dose) and 6 weeks after the start of treatment. A median of about 140,000 T cells and just over 80,000 unique TCRs was obtained from blood samples, and a median clonality of approximately 0.077 was observed. The study, an exploratory multi-omic analysis, examined somatic, immune and clinical correlates of response to PD-L1 blockade with atezolizumab in urothelial cancer. Pretreatment tumor samples, along with matched peripheral blood collected serially before and after atezolizumab treatment, underwent TCR sequencing. Progression-free survival longer than 6 months counted as durable clinical benefit, and TCR features were additionally tested against both progression-free and overall survival. In the same patients, pretreatment tumors underwent whole exome sequencing and RNA sequencing in addition to TCR sequencing. Durable clinical benefit was achieved by nine patients and was not achieved by 20 patients. Pretreatment blood TCR-seq was available for about 27 patients, at least one posttreatment blood collection was obtained for roughly 25 patients, and tumor TCR-seq was available for roughly 25 patients.

Synthetic TCR analog templates were spiked into each PCR to estimate absolute template abundance from read counts. The immunoSEQ assay used bias-controlled V and J gene primers to amplify TCRbeta CDR3 regions from genomic DNA. Sequencing of rearranged TCRbeta segments was performed at approximately 20X coverage. Processing in the source paper ran as follows. Sequencing errors were corrected by clustering and CDR3s were annotated against IMGT to assign V, D and J genes. Only productive TCRbeta rearrangements were used in downstream analyses, excluding out-of-frame or stop-codon sequences. Clonality was calculated as one minus the Shannon entropy normalized by the log of the number of unique productive sequences. Fisher's exact test with Benjamini-Hochberg correction, at a threshold of adjusted p below 0.01, was used to find clones that differed between time points or between blood and tumor. The table comes from immuneACCESS by way of TCRdb, which keeps in-frame sequences with V and J called. Part of the clones is missing from these tables; in studies checked, under half for an unresolved V gene and the rest for unknown reasons. That table is the source of V, J and clone size, and D and trimming were worked out from the DNA. Within this sample are just under 50,000 clones, with around 80% of them counted one time only. More than 3% of the sample lies in the top ten.

On this clone itself: Its antigen target is currently unknown. One base away there is no much larger clone; base qualities are not given.

Study-wide findings and limitations: A pretreatment peripheral blood TCR clonality below the median was linked to improved progression-free and overall survival. Greater expansion of tumor-associated TCR clones in peripheral blood 3 weeks after the start of treatment was observed in patients with durable benefit (n of about 21, p = 0.022). Because the sample size was small (n ≈ 31) and many of the analyses were exploratory, the results are meant to be hypothesis-generating.

In light of the paper, this sample's time point label describes: pretreatment peripheral blood. A cohort of more than 25 patients with locally advanced or metastatic urothelial carcinoma, treated at Memorial Sloan Kettering on a trial protocol, was included. Peripheral blood mononuclear cells were collected pretreatment and during treatment, with between 1 and 8 total time points per patient. The Qiagen DNeasy Blood extraction kit was used to purify genomic DNA from total PBMCs and from tumor samples. PBMCs were collected pretreatment and during treatment, and were isolated and stored as previously described. The sequence was collected from a man aged 65-85 years with urothelial cancer. The material sequenced was PBMCs, taken around atezolizumab (anti-PD-L1) treatment.

The CDR3 is CASSQDTTRVNYGYTF. The nucleotide sequence reads as follows: TGCGCCAGCAGCCAAGATACCACCAGGGTGAACTATGGCTACACCTTC. The rearrangement joined TRBV4-3 to TRBJ1-2, with a weak D call of TRBD1 (5 bases match). There are 16 amino acids in the CDR3, from cysteine to phenylalanine inclusive. Only CDR3 DNA remains: 48 bases, in frame from the first base. Between the V and J ends, shortened by 0 bases and 2 bases respectively, the junction contains 13 bases. CDR1 LGHNA and CDR2 YSLEER are derived from the germline V gene.